This is a list of T cell receptor beta chains from one sample in a study of early T cells in non-severe SARS-CoV-2 infection. TCRdb re-analysed the 5' RACE reads in MiXCR, keeping a single row per CDR3 protein. This sample yields 50,000 to 65,000 distinct CDR3 sequences, of which about 17% are seen a single time; roughly 10% belongs to the top ten. This specimen consisted of whole blood, obtained at baseline. These receptors came from an adult who was a healthcare worker with PCR-confirmed SARS-CoV-2 infection or an uninfected control (not recorded which). Each CDR3 is given with its conserved first and last residue. A D gene is named only where the DNA matches it firmly. A clone size is listed for some rows: how often the clone was seen (once, few, many), or a class if it is expanded.

TRBJ2-3 | TRBV27 | 16 | TRBD1 | . | CASSPHGTGRTDTQYF | TGTGCCAGCAGTCCTCATGGGACAGGGAGAACAGATACGCAGTATTTT
TRBJ1-2 | TRBV25-1 | 12 | . | few | CASQEGHYGYTF | TGTGCCAGCCAGGAGGGTCACTATGGCTACACCTTC
TRBJ2-5 | TRBV7-9 | 17 | . | . | CASSLPRGGRGQETQYF | TGTGCCAGCAGCCTGCCCCGGGGCGGCAGAGGGCAAGAGACCCAGTACTTC
TRBJ2-3 | TRBV6-6 | 14 | . | . | CASSYFSPTDTQYF | TGTGCCAGCAGTTACTTTTCCCCCACAGATACGCAGTATTTT
TRBJ2-6 | TRBV13 | 16 | TRBD2 | few | CASSAPGLARPMVLTF | TGTGCCAGCAGCGCACCGGGACTAGCGAGACCAATGGTCCTGACTTTC
TRBJ2-1 | TRBV4-1 | 18 | . | . | CASSLAVPRGSSYNEQFF | TGCGCCAGCAGCCTGGCGGTTCCAAGAGGGAGCTCCTACAATGAGCAGTTCTTC
TRBJ1-1 | TRBV7-2 | 15 | . | . | CASSLDSGRNTEAFF | TGTGCCAGCAGCTTAGACTCCGGGAGGAACACTGAAGCTTTCTTT
TRBJ2-3 | TRBV12-3/TRBV12-4 | 16 | TRBD1 | . | CASSSAGTGGSRTQYF | TGTGCCAGCAGTTCAGCCGGGACAGGGGGCTCGCGTACGCAGTATTTT
TRBJ2-1 | TRBV4-2 | 14 | TRBD2 | many | CASSQGGSFNEQFF | TGTGCCAGCAGCCAAGGCGGGAGCTTCAATGAGCAGTTCTTC
TRBJ2-7 | TRBV6-2/TRBV6-3 | 15 | TRBD2 | few | CASSYQLAGVDEQYF | TGTGCCAGCAGTTACCAACTAGCGGGAGTCGACGAGCAGTACTTC
TRBJ1-3 | TRBV7-8 | 17 | TRBD1 | . | CASSTYGQGVTGNTIYF | TGTGCCAGCAGCACCTACGGACAGGGGGTTACTGGAAACACCATATATTTT
TRBJ1-6 | TRBV2 | 15 | TRBD1 | once | CASSEDRTGIGPLHF | TGTGCCAGCAGTGAAGACCGGACAGGAATAGGACCCCTCCACTTT
TRBJ1-5 | TRBV11-2 | 14 | TRBD1 | few | CASSLAGGSQPQHF | TGTGCCAGCAGCTTAGCAGGGGGAAGTCAGCCCCAGCATTTT
TRBJ2-7 | TRBV7-8 | 14 | TRBD1 | few | CASSIGQGSYEQYF | TGTGCCAGCAGCATCGGACAGGGCTCCTACGAGCAGTACTTC
TRBJ2-7 | TRBV6-1 | 15 | . | . | CASSEALYSRYEQYF | TGTGCCAGCAGTGAAGCGCTATATAGCCGCTACGAGCAGTACTTC
TRBJ2-5 | TRBV20-1 | 14 | . | many | CSAAPPHSQETQYF | TGCAGTGCTGCACCCCCCCACAGCCAAGAGACCCAGTACTTC
TRBJ2-7 | TRBV4-3 | 18 | TRBD2 | few | CASSQDVRGTSGPYEQYF | TGCGCCAGCAGCCAAGATGTTCGGGGAACTAGCGGTCCCTACGAGCAGTACTTC
TRBJ2-7 | TRBV27 | 15 | . | . | CASSLSDKSSYEQYF | TGTGCCAGCAGTTTATCAGACAAGAGCTCCTACGAGCAGTACTTC
TRBJ2-3 | TRBV5-3 | 16 | TRBD2 | once | CARSPGTSGGTDTQYF | TGTGCCAGAAGCCCTGGGACTAGCGGGGGCACAGATACGCAGTATTTT
TRBJ2-7 | TRBV20-1 | 12 | TRBD1 | few | CSATTGVIEQYF | TGCAGTGCAACGACAGGGGTCATCGAGCAGTACTTC
TRBJ2-3 | TRBV7-2 | 15 | . | . | CASSPRQGRTDTQYF | TGTGCCAGCAGCCCCCGGCAGGGGAGGACAGATACGCAGTATTTT
TRBJ1-1 | TRBV15 | 14 | . | . | CATSSGGFNTEAFF | TGTGCCACCAGCAGTGGTGGGTTTAACACTGAAGCTTTCTTT
TRBJ2-5 | TRBV19 | 15 | . | . | CASSIASTSQETQYF | TGTGCCAGTAGTATAGCGTCCACCAGCCAAGAGACCCAGTACTTC
TRBJ2-3 | TRBV5-4 | 14 | . | . | CASLPDISTDTQYF | TGTGCCTCCCTCCCGGACATTAGCACAGATACGCAGTATTTT
TRBJ2-5 | TRBV5-3 | 12 | . | . | CARQFGLETQYF | TGTGCCAGACAATTCGGTTTGGAGACCCAGTACTTC
TRBJ2-5 | TRBV3-1 | 14 | . | few | CASSQDWGGRTQYF | TGTGCCAGCAGCCAAGATTGGGGGGGCCGGACCCAGTACTTC
TRBJ2-7 | TRBV29-1 | 12 | TRBD1 | . | CSVWDRVNEQYF | TGCAGCGTCTGGGACAGGGTGAACGAGCAGTACTTC
TRBJ1-1 | TRBV5-1 | 15 | TRBD1 | . | CASSSAGQGNTEVFF | TGCGCCAGCAGCTCCGCGGGACAGGGGAACACTGAAGTTTTCTTT
TRBJ2-5 | TRBV11-2 | 16 | . | many | CASSFRAGMIQETQYF | TGTGCCAGCAGCTTTCGGGCCGGTATGATCCAAGAGACCCAGTACTTC
TRBJ2-4 | TRBV12-3/TRBV12-4 | 12 | . | few | CASSTRVYIQYF | TGTGCCAGCAGTACCAGGGTTTACATTCAGTACTTC
TRBJ2-2 | TRBV5-4 | 15 | . | . | CASSLGHVNTGELFF | TGTGCCAGCAGCTTGGGGCACGTGAACACCGGGGAGCTGTTTTTT
TRBJ2-2 | TRBV7-2 | 14 | . | . | CASSQGRDTGELFF | TGTGCCAGCAGCCAGGGGAGAGACACCGGGGAGCTGTTTTTT
TRBJ2-1 | TRBV6-4 | 16 | . | few | CASSQVGASSYNEQFF | TGTGCCAGCAGCCAGGTTGGGGCTAGCTCCTACAATGAGCAGTTCTTC
TRBJ1-1 | TRBV27 | 14 | . | many | CASSLDLGSTEAFF | TGTGCCAGCAGTTTAGATCTGGGAAGCACTGAAGCTTTCTTT
TRBJ1-6 | TRBV9 | 16 | . | . | CASSPSGHSGNSPLHF | TGTGCCAGCAGCCCCTCGGGACATTCGGGGAATTCACCCCTCCACTTT
TRBJ2-1 | TRBV18 | 14 | . | few | CASSPIGTGEEQFF | TGTGCCAGCTCACCTATAGGAACAGGAGAGGAGCAGTTCTTC
TRBJ2-5 | TRBV18 | 15 | TRBD1 | few | CASSPAQGASETQYF | TGTGCCAGCTCACCCGCACAGGGGGCATCAGAGACCCAGTACTTC
TRBJ2-3 | TRBV10-3 | 16 | TRBD1 | few | CAISEGGQGKTDTQYF | TGTGCCATCAGTGAAGGGGGACAGGGGAAGACAGATACGCAGTATTTT
TRBJ2-2 | TRBV29-1 | 12 | . | many | CSATQNTGELFF | TGCAGCGCTACACAGAACACCGGGGAGCTGTTTTTT
TRBJ1-4 | TRBV6-1 | 15 | . | many | CASETGTLGDEKLFF | TGTGCCAGCGAGACCGGGACACTGGGGGATGAAAAACTGTTTTTT
TRBJ2-2 | TRBV27 | 15 | TRBD1 | . | CASSHSDRESGELFF | TGTGCCAGCAGCCATAGCGACAGGGAGAGCGGGGAGCTGTTTTTT
TRBJ2-7 | TRBV4-2 | 13 | . | . | CASSQATGGEQYF | TGTGCCAGCAGCCAAGCCACCGGGGGCGAGCAGTACTTC
TRBJ2-7 | TRBV6-5 | 15 | . | . | CASSYSSHAVYEQYF | TGTGCCAGCAGTTACTCGTCCCACGCTGTCTACGAGCAGTACTTC
TRBJ2-2 | TRBV19 | 15 | TRBD2 | . | CASRILAGVTGELFF | TGTGCCAGTAGGATACTAGCGGGGGTGACCGGGGAGCTGTTTTTT
TRBJ1-1 | TRBV7-2 | 14 | TRBD1 | many | CASSLRQGNTEAFF | TGTGCCAGCAGCTTACGACAGGGGAACACTGAAGCTTTCTTT
TRBJ1-2 | TRBV6-5 | 13 | . | few | CASGLHLYYGYTF | TGTGCCAGCGGACTCCACCTCTATTATGGCTACACCTTC
TRBJ1-5 | TRBV7-6 | 14 | . | many | CASSVGGSNQPQHF | TGTGCCAGCAGTGTTGGGGGAAGCAATCAGCCCCAGCATTTT
TRBJ2-5 | TRBV2 | 14 | TRBD1 | . | CASSEHRGVETQYF | TGTGCCAGCAGTGAACACAGGGGGGTGGAGACCCAGTACTTC
TRBJ2-1 | TRBV20-1 | 13 | . | many | CSARLTNSNEQFF | TGCAGTGCTAGGCTCACAAACTCCAATGAGCAGTTCTTC
TRBJ2-7 | TRBV19 | 15 | TRBD2 | few | CASSLLGLAGDEQYF | TGTGCCAGTAGTCTACTAGGACTAGCGGGAGACGAGCAGTACTTC
TRBJ1-2 | TRBV4-3 | 16 | . | few | CASSQDSGGFFYGYTF | TGCGCCAGCAGCCAAGATTCGGGGGGCTTTTTCTATGGCTACACCTTC
TRBJ2-5 | TRBV5-4 | 15 | . | . | CASSQGPGVTETQYF | TGTGCCAGCAGCCAGGGCCCCGGGGTGACAGAGACCCAGTACTTC
TRBJ2-1 | TRBV5-6 | 13 | . | . | CASSLWVDNEQFF | TGTGCCAGCAGCTTGTGGGTCGACAATGAGCAGTTCTTC
TRBJ2-3 | TRBV14 | 16 | . | . | CASSQGRGVWTDTQYF | TGTGCCAGCAGCCAAGGCCGAGGGGTCTGGACAGATACGCAGTATTTT
TRBJ1-3 | TRBV18 | 15 | . | . | CASSPTYDSGNTIYF | TGTGCCAGCTCACCAACATACGACTCTGGAAACACCATATATTTT
TRBJ1-4 | TRBV5-1 | 15 | . | few | CASKSQASTNEKLFF | TGCGCCAGCAAGTCCCAGGCGTCAACTAATGAAAAACTGTTTTTT